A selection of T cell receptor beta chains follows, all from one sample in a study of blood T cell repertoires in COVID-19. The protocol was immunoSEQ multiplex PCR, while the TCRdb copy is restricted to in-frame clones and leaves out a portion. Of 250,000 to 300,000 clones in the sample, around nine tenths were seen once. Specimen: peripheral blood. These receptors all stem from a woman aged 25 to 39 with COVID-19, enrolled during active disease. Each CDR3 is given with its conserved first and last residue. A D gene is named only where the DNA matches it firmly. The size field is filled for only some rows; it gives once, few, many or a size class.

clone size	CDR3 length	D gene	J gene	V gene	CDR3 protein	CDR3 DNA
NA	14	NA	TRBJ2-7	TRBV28	CASSPQTATYEQYF	TGTGCCAGCAGCCCTCAGACAGCGACCTACGAGCAGTACTTC
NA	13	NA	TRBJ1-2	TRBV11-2	CASSLGTLYGYTF	TGTGCCAGCAGCTTAGGGACTCTCTATGGCTACACCTTC
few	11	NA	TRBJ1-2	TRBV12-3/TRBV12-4	CASGGGIGYTF	TGTGCCAGCGGCGGGGGGATCGGCTACACCTTC
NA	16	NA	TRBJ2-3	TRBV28	CASSPRIGSFTDTQYF	TGTGCCAGCAGTCCTAGGATCGGTTCCTTCACAGATACGCAGTATTTT
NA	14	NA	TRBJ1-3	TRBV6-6	CASTTRGSGNTIYF	TGTGCCAGCACCACCCGGGGTTCGGGAAACACCATATATTTT
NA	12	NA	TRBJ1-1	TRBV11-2	CASSYLGSQAFF	TGTGCCAGCAGCTACTTGGGCAGTCAGGCTTTCTTT
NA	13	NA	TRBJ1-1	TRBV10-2	CASSGHRNTEAFF	TGCGCCAGCAGTGGACACCGGAACACTGAAGCTTTCTTT
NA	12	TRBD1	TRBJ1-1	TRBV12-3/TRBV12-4	CASSRAGGEAFF	TGTGCCAGCAGTCGTGCAGGGGGAGAAGCTTTCTTT
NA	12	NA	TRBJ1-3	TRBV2	CASNGDGNTIYF	TGTGCCAGCAATGGAGATGGAAACACCATATATTTT
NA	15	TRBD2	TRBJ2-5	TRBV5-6	CASSLGTSGRETQYF	TGTGCCAGCAGCCTCGGGACTAGCGGGAGAGAGACCCAGTACTTC
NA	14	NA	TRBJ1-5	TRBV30	CAWGRGVGNQPQHF	TGTGCCTGGGGGAGAGGAGTGGGCAATCAGCCCCAGCATTTT
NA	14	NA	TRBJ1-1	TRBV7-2	CASSLSPVNTEAFF	TGTGCCAGCAGCTTATCCCCGGTGAACACTGAAGCTTTCTTT
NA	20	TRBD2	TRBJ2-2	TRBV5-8	CASRFSGTSGIEANTGELFF	TGTGCCAGCAGGTTTTCCGGGACTAGCGGGATCGAGGCGAACACCGGGGAGCTGTTTTTT
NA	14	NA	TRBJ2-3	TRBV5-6	CASSLGGSADTQYF	TGTGCCAGCAGCTTAGGGGGTTCGGCAGATACGCAGTATTTT
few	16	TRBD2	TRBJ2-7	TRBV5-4	CASSLEGLSGGAEQYF	TGTGCCAGCAGCCTTGAGGGACTATCAGGAGGAGCCGAGCAGTACTTC
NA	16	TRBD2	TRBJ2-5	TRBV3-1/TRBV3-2	CASSPGVAGGRETQYF	TGTGCCAGCAGCCCCGGAGTAGCGGGAGGGCGGGAGACCCAGTACTTC
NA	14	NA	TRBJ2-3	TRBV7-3	CASSLTGLTDTQYF	TGTGCCAGCAGCTTAACTGGGCTAACGGATACGCAGTATTTT
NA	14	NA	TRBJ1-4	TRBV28	CASTNSHPNEKLFF	TGTGCCAGCACCAACAGTCACCCCAATGAAAAACTGTTTTTT
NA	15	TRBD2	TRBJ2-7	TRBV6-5	CASRPGLAGIYEQYF	TGTGCCAGCAGACCCGGACTAGCGGGGATCTACGAGCAGTACTTC
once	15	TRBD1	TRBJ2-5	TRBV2	CASSYRGQLQGTQYF	TGTGCCAGCAGTTACAGGGGTCAGCTGCAAGGGACCCAGTACTTC
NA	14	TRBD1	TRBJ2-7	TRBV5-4	CASSRRTGEYEQYF	TGTGCCAGCAGCCGTCGGACAGGGGAGTACGAGCAGTACTTC
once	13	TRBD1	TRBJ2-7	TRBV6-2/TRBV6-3	CASSSGQGWEQYF	TGTGCCAGCAGTTCCGGACAGGGATGGGAGCAGTACTTC
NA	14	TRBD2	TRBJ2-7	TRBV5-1	CASSLTSGWYEQYF	TGCGCCAGCAGCCTTACTAGCGGGTGGTACGAGCAGTACTTC
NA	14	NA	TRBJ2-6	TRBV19	CAVRGNSGANVLTF	TGTGCCGTAAGAGGGAACAGTGGGGCCAACGTCCTGACTTTC
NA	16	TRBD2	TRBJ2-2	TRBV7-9	CAGHRLAGDNTGELFF	TGTGCCGGCCATAGACTAGCGGGGGATAACACCGGGGAGCTGTTTTTT
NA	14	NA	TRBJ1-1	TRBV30	CAWSVRHLNTEAFF	TGTGCCTGGAGTGTGCGGCACTTGAACACTGAAGCTTTCTTT
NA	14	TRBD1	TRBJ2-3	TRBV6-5	CASSSNQGADTQYF	TGTGCCAGCAGTTCCAATCAGGGGGCAGATACGCAGTATTTT
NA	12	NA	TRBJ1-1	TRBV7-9	CASSLVATEAFF	TGTGCCAGCAGCTTAGTGGCCACTGAAGCTTTCTTT
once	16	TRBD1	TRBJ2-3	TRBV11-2	CASSLTTGGSTDTQYF	TGTGCCAGCAGCCTAACGACAGGGGGTAGCACAGATACGCAGTATTTT
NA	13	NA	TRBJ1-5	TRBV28	CASSGWGNQPQHF	TGTGCCAGTTCCGGGTGGGGCAATCAGCCCCAGCATTTT
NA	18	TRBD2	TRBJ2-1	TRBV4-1	CASGPRGLAGGGYNEQFF	TGCGCCAGCGGCCCCCGCGGGCTAGCGGGAGGGGGTTACAATGAGCAGTTCTTC
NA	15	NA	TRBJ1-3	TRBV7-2	CASSFSQGSGNTIYF	TGTGCCAGCAGCTTTAGTCAGGGCTCTGGAAACACCATATATTTT
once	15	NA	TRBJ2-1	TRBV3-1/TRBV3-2	CASSQATGLNNEQFF	TGTGCCAGCAGCCAAGCGACAGGTTTAAACAATGAGCAGTTCTTC
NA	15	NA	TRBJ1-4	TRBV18	CASSPLGAGRVKLFF	TGTGCCAGCTCACCACTGGGGGCAGGGAGAGTAAAACTGTTTTTT
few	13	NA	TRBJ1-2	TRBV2	CASLGGTHYGYTF	TGTGCCAGCCTCGGAGGGACGCACTATGGCTACACCTTC
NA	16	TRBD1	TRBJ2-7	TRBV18	CASSPRTGEISYEQYF	TGTGCCAGCTCACCACGGACAGGGGAAATTTCCTACGAGCAGTACTTC
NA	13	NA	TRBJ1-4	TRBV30	CAWRGAPNEKLFF	TGTGCCTGGAGGGGGGCTCCTAATGAAAAACTGTTTTTT